A selection of T cell receptor beta chains follows, all from one sample in a study of T cell repertoires in cytomegalovirus infection. TCRdb re-called the reads with MiXCR, one entry per CDR3 protein. The table shows over 200,000 distinct CDR3 sequences, with 12% to 15% occurring only once. Sequencing was done on a sample of PBMCs. The source is a human donor in good health (CMV status not recorded). Some clones in this sample may be carry-over from other donors' samples. Both conserved end residues are part of each CDR3. The D gene is left open where the match is weak. Rows may omit the clone size; those that give it use once, few, many or a size class.

V: TRBV19
size: many
D: TRBD1
J: TRBJ2-5
CDR3: CASSIGGDRGRKETQYF
DNA: TGTGCCAGTAGTATAGGGGGCGACAGGGGGCGGAAAGAGACCCAGTACTTC

V: TRBV28
size: many
D: TRBD1
J: TRBJ1-2
CDR3: CASSPDRLYGYTF
DNA: TGTGCCAGCAGCCCGGACAGGCTATATGGCTACACCTTC

V: TRBV7-6
size: many
D: TRBD2
J: TRBJ2-2
CDR3: CASSPVLRGENTGELFF
DNA: TGTGCCAGCAGCCCCGTCTTGCGGGGGGAGAACACCGGGGAGCTGTTTTTT

V: TRBV28
size: few
D: NA
J: TRBJ2-2
CDR3: CASSLDFGSAGYTGELFF
DNA: TGTGCCAGCAGTTTAGACTTTGGGTCTGCGGGGTACACCGGGGAGCTGTTTTTT

V: TRBV6-1
size: NA
D: TRBD1
J: TRBJ2-1
CDR3: CATRTGSNEQFF
DNA: TGTGCCACCAGGACAGGGAGCAATGAGCAGTTCTTC

V: TRBV6-2/TRBV6-3
size: many
D: TRBD2
J: TRBJ2-1
CDR3: CASSSLAGGKDEQFF
DNA: TGTGCCAGCAGTTCCCTAGCGGGGGGGAAAGATGAGCAGTTCTTC

V: TRBV5-1
size: NA
D: NA
J: TRBJ2-7
CDR3: CASSSSFAEGGYEQYF
DNA: TGCGCCAGCAGCTCGTCTTTTGCAGAGGGTGGGTACGAGCAGTACTTC

V: TRBV6-1
size: many
D: NA
J: TRBJ1-4
CDR3: CASSEVEGRGGEKLFF
DNA: TGTGCCAGCAGTGAAGTTGAGGGCCGGGGCGGTGAAAAACTGTTTTTT

V: TRBV19
size: many
D: NA
J: TRBJ1-4
CDR3: CASCRLSATNEKLFF
DNA: TGTGCCTCTTGTCGGCTTTCAGCAACTAATGAAAAACTGTTTTTT

V: TRBV10-3
size: NA
D: TRBD1
J: TRBJ2-1
CDR3: CATKTGGGGNEQFF
DNA: TGTGCCACTAAGACAGGGGGCGGGGGAAATGAGCAGTTCTTC

V: TRBV20-1
size: few
D: NA
J: TRBJ2-1
CDR3: CSASGDASLEREQFF
DNA: TGCAGTGCTAGTGGGGACGCATCCTTGGAGAGAGAGCAGTTCTTC

V: TRBV20-1
size: NA
D: NA
J: TRBJ1-1
CDR3: CSAIPGRDAEAFF
DNA: TGCAGTGCCATCCCGGGAAGGGATGCTGAAGCTTTCTTT

V: TRBV7-3
size: few
D: NA
J: TRBJ2-2
CDR3: CASSLKAGGELFF
DNA: TGTGCCAGCAGCTTAAAAGCCGGCGGGGAGCTGTTTTTT

V: TRBV29-1
size: few
D: NA
J: TRBJ2-2
CDR3: CSVGELGGELFF
DNA: TGCAGCGTAGGGGAGCTTGGCGGGGAGCTGTTTTTT

V: TRBV18
size: many
D: NA
J: TRBJ2-2
CDR3: CASSPRIDGELFF
DNA: TGTGCCAGCTCACCACGAATAGACGGGGAGCTGTTTTTT

V: TRBV28
size: many
D: TRBD1
J: TRBJ2-7
CDR3: CASRAYTGDSSYEQYF
DNA: TGTGCCAGCAGGGCTTACACCGGGGACAGCTCCTACGAGCAGTACTTC

V: TRBV28
size: few
D: TRBD1
J: TRBJ2-7
CDR3: CAGSGQASSYEQYF
DNA: TGTGCCGGATCGGGACAGGCAAGCTCCTACGAGCAGTACTTC

V: TRBV25-1
size: NA
D: TRBD1
J: TRBJ2-2
CDR3: CASSGDRGRTGELFF
DNA: TGTGCCAGCAGTGGAGACAGGGGGCGGACCGGGGAGCTGTTTTTT

V: TRBV12-3/TRBV12-4
size: NA
D: TRBD1
J: TRBJ1-6
CDR3: CASSGTGRSPLHF
DNA: TGTGCCAGCAGTGGGACAGGGCGTTCACCCCTCCACTTT

V: TRBV27
size: NA
D: NA
J: TRBJ1-1
CDR3: CASSGPGASEAFF
DNA: TGTGCCAGCAGTGGGCCGGGGGCCTCTGAAGCTTTCTTT

V: TRBV20-1
size: many
D: TRBD2
J: TRBJ2-5
CDR3: CSAPSGRGVETQYF
DNA: TGCAGTGCTCCTAGCGGGAGAGGAGTGGAGACCCAGTACTTC

V: TRBV5-1
size: NA
D: NA
J: TRBJ1-4
CDR3: CASSIGGVTEKLFF
DNA: TGCGCCAGCAGCATAGGGGGGGTAACTGAAAAACTGTTTTTT

V: TRBV28
size: many
D: NA
J: TRBJ1-4
CDR3: CASSLVLGSNEKLFF
DNA: TGTGCCAGCAGTTTAGTCCTCGGGTCTAATGAAAAACTGTTTTTT

V: TRBV7-3
size: many
D: TRBD2
J: TRBJ2-1
CDR3: CASSLAGTSGVNEQFF
DNA: TGTGCCAGCAGCTTAGCCGGGACTAGCGGGGTCAATGAGCAGTTCTTC

V: TRBV7-9
size: NA
D: TRBD1
J: TRBJ2-1
CDR3: CASSLVETGVNEQFF
DNA: TGTGCCAGCAGCTTAGTTGAGACAGGGGTGAATGAGCAGTTCTTC

V: TRBV7-2
size: NA
D: NA
J: TRBJ2-7
CDR3: CASSSTVSYEQYF
DNA: TGTGCCAGCAGTTCGACGGTCTCCTACGAGCAGTACTTC

V: TRBV20-1
size: few
D: NA
J: TRBJ1-1
CDR3: CSARVSGYTNTEAFF
DNA: TGCAGTGCTAGAGTGTCGGGGTATACGAACACTGAAGCTTTCTTT

V: TRBV11-2
size: many
D: TRBD1
J: TRBJ2-2
CDR3: CASSSEVTGGHTGELFF
DNA: TGTGCCAGCAGCTCAGAAGTAACAGGGGGCCACACCGGGGAGCTGTTTTTT

V: TRBV7-2
size: many
D: TRBD2
J: TRBJ2-2
CDR3: CASSLQPSGPSGELFF
DNA: TGTGCCAGCAGCTTACAACCTAGCGGGCCATCCGGGGAGCTGTTTTTT

V: TRBV10-3
size: NA
D: TRBD1
J: TRBJ1-1
CDR3: CAISDRGGSEAFF
DNA: TGTGCCATCAGCGACAGGGGAGGGTCTGAAGCTTTCTTT

V: TRBV28
size: few
D: TRBD1
J: TRBJ1-5
CDR3: CASSAQPRGGNQPQHF
DNA: TGTGCCAGCAGTGCACAACCCAGGGGGGGCAATCAGCCCCAGCATTTT

V: TRBV28
size: many
D: TRBD1
J: TRBJ2-7
CDR3: CASTTGQGAREQYF
DNA: TGTGCCAGCACCACTGGACAGGGGGCGAGGGAGCAGTACTTC

V: TRBV20-1
size: once
D: NA
J: TRBJ2-2
CDR3: CSVPTDPGELFF
DNA: TGCAGTGTTCCGACAGATCCCGGGGAGCTGTTTTTT

V: TRBV7-2
size: many
D: NA
J: TRBJ2-1
CDR3: CASSLGAGRGLNEQFF
DNA: TGTGCCAGCAGCTTAGGGGCCGGGCGAGGCCTGAATGAGCAGTTCTTC

V: TRBV27
size: many
D: TRBD1
J: TRBJ2-5
CDR3: CASSGTGPWVETQYF
DNA: TGTGCCAGCAGTGGGACAGGGCCCTGGGTAGAGACCCAGTACTTC

V: TRBV12-3/TRBV12-4
size: NA
D: NA
J: TRBJ1-4
CDR3: CASSSGEGEKLFF
DNA: TGTGCCAGCAGTTCCGGGGAGGGGGAAAAACTGTTTTTT

V: TRBV7-2
size: many
D: NA
J: TRBJ2-3
CDR3: CASSPRRVTDTQYF
DNA: TGTGCCAGCAGCCCTCGAAGGGTGACAGATACGCAGTATTTT

V: TRBV7-2
size: many
D: TRBD2
J: TRBJ2-7
CDR3: CASSSTSGAYEQYF
DNA: TGTGCCAGCAGCTCAACTAGCGGAGCCTACGAGCAGTACTTC